The 4 T cell receptor beta chains below all came from one sample that was sequenced in a study of shared clonotypes between healthy human individuals. TCRdb keeps only in-frame clones here, not all; method: immunoSEQ multiplex PCR. The sample contains some 2 million clones, about 95% of which appear only once. Sample: naive CD4+ T cells sorted from blood. Stated subset: CD45RA+ positively selected. These receptor sequences come from a man between 18 and 35 years old in good health.

V gene TRBV4-1 combines with J gene TRBJ2-7; the match to TRBD1 covers 9 bases. The CDR3 spans 16 residues. With V trimmed by 4 bases and J by 3 bases, 10 bases remained unmatched. Germline CDR1 and CDR2: MGHRA and YSYEKL. This CDR3 is CASSRPTTGGGYEQYF. CDR3 nucleotides: TGCGCCAGCAGCCGACCGACAACAGGGGGCGGCTACGAGCAGTACTTC.

The chain links TRBV6-5 to TRBJ1-1; 7 bases line up with TRBD1. The V gene's germline CDR1 is MNHEY and CDR2 SVGAGI. V lost 7 bases, J lost 0 bases, and 5 bases stayed unmatched. This CDR3 is built from 14 residues. The CDR3 DNA reads as TGTGCCAGCAACAGACAGGGATTGAACACTGAAGCTTTCTTT. This gives the protein CASNRQGLNTEAFF.

About this clone itself: Other DNA sequences within the sample encode an identical CDR3. This chain links TRBV18 with TRBJ2-7; 7 nucleotides agree with TRBD1. The junction had 3 bases not matched to a gene; V was cut back by 4 bases and J by 3 bases. This CDR3 is built from 13 residues. CDR1 is KGHSH and CDR2 is LQKENI in the germline V gene. The CDR3 protein is CASSRDRFYEQYF. CDR3 sequence (DNA): TGTGCCAGCTCACGGGACAGATTCTACGAGCAGTACTTC.

The rearrangement links TRBV13 to TRBJ1-2; D unclear. Germline V gene lookup returns CDR1 PRHDT and CDR2 FYEKMQ (reference sequence). The V gene lost 5 bases and the J gene lost 5 bases, with 9 bases spanning the gap. This CDR3 spans 12 amino acids. CDR3 sequence (DNA): TGTGCCAGCAGCACAACTCGGTATGGCTACACCTTC. Its translation is CASSTTRYGYTF.